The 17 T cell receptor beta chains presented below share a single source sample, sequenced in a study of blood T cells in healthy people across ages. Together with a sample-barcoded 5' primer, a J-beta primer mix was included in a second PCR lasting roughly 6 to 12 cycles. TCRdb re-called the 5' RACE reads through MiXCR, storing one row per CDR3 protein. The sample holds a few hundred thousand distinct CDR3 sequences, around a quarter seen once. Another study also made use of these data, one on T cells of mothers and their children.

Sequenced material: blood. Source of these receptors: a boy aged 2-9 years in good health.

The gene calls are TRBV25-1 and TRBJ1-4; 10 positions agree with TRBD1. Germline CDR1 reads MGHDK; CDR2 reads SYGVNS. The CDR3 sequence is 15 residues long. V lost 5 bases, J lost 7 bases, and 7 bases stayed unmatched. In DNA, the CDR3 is TGTGCCAGCAGTCCCCGGACAGGGGGACGTGAAAAACTGTTTTTT. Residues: CASSPRTGGREKLFF.

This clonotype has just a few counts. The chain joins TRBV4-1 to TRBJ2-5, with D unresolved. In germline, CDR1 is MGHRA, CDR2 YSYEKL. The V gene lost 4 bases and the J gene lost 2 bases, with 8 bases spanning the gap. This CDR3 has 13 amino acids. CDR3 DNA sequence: TGCGCCAGCAGCCTTTGGATGCAAGAGACCCAGTACTTC. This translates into CASSLWMQETQYF.

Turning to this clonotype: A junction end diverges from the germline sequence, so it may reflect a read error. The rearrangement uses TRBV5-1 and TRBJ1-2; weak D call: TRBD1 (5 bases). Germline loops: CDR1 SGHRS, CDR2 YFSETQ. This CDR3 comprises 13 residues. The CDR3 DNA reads TGCGCCAGCAGCTTGGAGGGGAGCTATGGCTCCACCTTC. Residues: CASSLEGSYGSTF.

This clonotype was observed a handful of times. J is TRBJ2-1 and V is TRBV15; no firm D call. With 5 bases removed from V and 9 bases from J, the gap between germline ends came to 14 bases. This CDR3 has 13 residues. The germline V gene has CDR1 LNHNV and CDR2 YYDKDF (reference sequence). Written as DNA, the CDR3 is TGTGCCACCAGCCCCGGCAGTTTCTTTGAGCAGTTCTTC. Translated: CATSPGSFFEQFF.

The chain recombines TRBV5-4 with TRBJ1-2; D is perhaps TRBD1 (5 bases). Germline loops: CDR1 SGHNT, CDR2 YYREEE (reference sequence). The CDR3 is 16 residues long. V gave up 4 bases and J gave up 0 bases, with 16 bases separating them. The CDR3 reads CASSPWSGAANYGYTF. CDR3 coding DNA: TGTGCCAGCAGCCCGTGGAGTGGGGCCGCTAACTATGGCTACACCTTC.

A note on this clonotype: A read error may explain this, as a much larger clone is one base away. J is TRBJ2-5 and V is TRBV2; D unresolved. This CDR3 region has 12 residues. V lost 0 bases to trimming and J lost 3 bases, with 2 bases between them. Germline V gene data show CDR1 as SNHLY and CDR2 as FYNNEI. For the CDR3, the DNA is TGTGCCAGCAGTGAAGCGGAAGAGACCCAGTACTTC. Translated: CASSEAEETQYF.

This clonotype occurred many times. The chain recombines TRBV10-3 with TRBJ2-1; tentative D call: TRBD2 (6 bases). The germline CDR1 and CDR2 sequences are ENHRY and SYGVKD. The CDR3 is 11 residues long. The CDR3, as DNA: TGTGCTACGGGGGACGGCAATGAGCAGTTCTTC. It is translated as CATGDGNEQFF.

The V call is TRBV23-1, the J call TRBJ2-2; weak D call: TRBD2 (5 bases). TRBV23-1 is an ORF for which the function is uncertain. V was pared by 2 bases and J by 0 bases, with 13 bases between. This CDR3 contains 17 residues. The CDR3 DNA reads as TGCGCCAGCAGTCAAGAGGACTTAAAAACGAACACCGGGGAGCTGTTTTTT. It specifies CASSQEDLKTNTGELFF.

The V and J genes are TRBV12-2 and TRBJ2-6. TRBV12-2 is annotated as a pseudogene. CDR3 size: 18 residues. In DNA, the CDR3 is TGTGCAAGTCGCTTATTTTTTGGCAGAAGACCTGGGGCCAACGTCCTGACTTTC. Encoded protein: CASRLFFGRRPGANVLTF.

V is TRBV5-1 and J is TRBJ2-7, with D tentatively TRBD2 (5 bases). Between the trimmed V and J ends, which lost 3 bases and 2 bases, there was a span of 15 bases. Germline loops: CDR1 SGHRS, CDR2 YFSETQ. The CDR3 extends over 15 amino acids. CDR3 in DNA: TGCGCCAGCAGCTGGGGTGGAGGTTCCCCCTACGAGCAGTACTTC. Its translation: CASSWGGGSPYEQYF.

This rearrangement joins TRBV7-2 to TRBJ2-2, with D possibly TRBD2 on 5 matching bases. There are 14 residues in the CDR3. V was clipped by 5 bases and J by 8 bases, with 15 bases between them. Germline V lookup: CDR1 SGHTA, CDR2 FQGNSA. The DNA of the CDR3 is TGTGCCAGCAGCACCCGGACTGACGGAGGGGAGCTGTTTTTT. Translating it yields CASSTRTDGGELFF.

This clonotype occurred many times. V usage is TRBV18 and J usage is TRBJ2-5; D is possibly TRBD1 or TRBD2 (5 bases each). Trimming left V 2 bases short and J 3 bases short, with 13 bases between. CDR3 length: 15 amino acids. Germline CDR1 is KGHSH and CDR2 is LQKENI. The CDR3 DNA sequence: TGTGCCAGCTCACCAAATTACGGGGCGAAAGAGACCCAGTACTTC. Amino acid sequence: CASSPNYGAKETQYF. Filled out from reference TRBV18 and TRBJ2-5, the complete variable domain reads NAGVMQNPRHLVRRRGQEARLRCSPMKGHSHVYWYRQLPEEGLKFMVYLQKENIIDESGMPKERFSAEFPKEGPSILRIQQVVRGDSAAYFCASSPNYGAKETQYFGPGTRLLVL.

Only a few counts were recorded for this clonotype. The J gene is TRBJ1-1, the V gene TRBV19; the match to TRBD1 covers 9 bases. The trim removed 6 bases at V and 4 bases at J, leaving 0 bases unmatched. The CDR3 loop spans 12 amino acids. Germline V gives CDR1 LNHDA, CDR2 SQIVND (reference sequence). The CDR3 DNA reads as TGTGCCAGTAGGGACAGGGGCACTGAAGCTTTCTTT. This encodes CASRDRGTEAFF.

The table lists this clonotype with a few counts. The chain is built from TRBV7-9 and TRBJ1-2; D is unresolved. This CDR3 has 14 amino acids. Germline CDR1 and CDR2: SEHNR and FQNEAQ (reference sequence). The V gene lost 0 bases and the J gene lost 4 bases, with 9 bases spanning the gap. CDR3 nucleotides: TGTGCCAGCAGCTTAGCGCCAGCCCTCTATGGCTACACCTTC. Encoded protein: CASSLAPALYGYTF.

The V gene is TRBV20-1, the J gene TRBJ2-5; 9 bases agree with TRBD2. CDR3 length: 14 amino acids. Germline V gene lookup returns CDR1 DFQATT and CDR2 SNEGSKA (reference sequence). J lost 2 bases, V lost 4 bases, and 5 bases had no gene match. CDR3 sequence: CSATQLAGQETQYF. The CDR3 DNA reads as TGCAGTGCTACCCAGCTAGCGGGGCAAGAGACCCAGTACTTC.

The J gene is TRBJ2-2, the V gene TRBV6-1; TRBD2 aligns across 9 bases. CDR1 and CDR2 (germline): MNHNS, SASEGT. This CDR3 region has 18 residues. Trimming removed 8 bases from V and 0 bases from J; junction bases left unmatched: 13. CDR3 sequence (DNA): TGTGCCAGCCCTAATCATAGGGCTAGCGGGACGAACACCGGGGAGCTGTTTTTT. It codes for CASPNHRASGTNTGELFF.

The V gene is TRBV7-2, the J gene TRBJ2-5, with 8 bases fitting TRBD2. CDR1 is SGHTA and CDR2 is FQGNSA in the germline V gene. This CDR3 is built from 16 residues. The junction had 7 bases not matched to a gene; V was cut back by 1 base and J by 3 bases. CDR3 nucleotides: TGTGCCAGCAGCTTAGGGATAGCGGGGATTGAAGAGACCCAGTACTTC. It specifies CASSLGIAGIEETQYF.